This T cell receptor beta chain stems from a study of T cell clones after liver transplantation. Study context: Post-transplant blood was tracked for graft-donor-reactive T cell clones identified in a pre-transplant mixed lymphocyte reaction.

Broader study findings: Donor-reactive sequences fell more than third party-reactive ones, suggesting partial deletion.

TCRdb keeps only in-frame clones here, not all; method: immunoSEQ multiplex PCR. The sample lists 65,000 to 95,000 clones, about four fifths occurring once. V dropped 2 bases and J dropped 7; count of bases not matched to a gene: 10. CDR1 is SGHRS, CDR2 YFSETQ, per germline. The CDR3 loop spans 15 amino acids. As concerns this clone: Its specificity is not known.

This TCR derives from a human donor who received a liver transplant. This rearrangement joins TRBV5-1 to TRBJ2-7; 9 nucleotides agree with TRBD1. The starting material was CD4+ T cells from blood, obtained before liver transplant. CDR3 nucleotides: TGCGCCAGCAGCTTCTCGGGACAGGGTGCGTTTGAGCAGTACTTC. Translated, it gives CASSFSGQGAFEQYF. Variable domain in full (rest from reference TRBV5-1 and TRBJ2-7): KAGVTQTPRYLIKTRGQQVTLSCSPISGHRSVSWYQQTPGQGLQFLFEYFSETQRNKGNFPGRFSGRQFSNSRSEMNVSTLELGDSALYLCASSFSGQGAFEQYFGPGTRLTVT.